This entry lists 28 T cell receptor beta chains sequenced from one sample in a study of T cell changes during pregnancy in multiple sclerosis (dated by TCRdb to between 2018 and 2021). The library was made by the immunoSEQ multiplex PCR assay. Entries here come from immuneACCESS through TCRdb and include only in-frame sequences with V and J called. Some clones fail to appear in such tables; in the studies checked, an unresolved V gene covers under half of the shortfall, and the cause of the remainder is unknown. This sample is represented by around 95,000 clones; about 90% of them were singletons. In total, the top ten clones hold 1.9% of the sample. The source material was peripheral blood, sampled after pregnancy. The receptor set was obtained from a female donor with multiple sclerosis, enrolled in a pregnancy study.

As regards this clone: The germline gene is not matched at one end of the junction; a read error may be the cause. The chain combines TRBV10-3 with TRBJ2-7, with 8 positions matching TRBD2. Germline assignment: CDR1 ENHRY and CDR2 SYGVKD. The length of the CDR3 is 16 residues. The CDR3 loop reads CAISESYTGRASEQHF. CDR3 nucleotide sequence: TGTGCCATCAGTGAGTCGTACACCGGGAGGGCTTCCGAGCAGCACTTC.

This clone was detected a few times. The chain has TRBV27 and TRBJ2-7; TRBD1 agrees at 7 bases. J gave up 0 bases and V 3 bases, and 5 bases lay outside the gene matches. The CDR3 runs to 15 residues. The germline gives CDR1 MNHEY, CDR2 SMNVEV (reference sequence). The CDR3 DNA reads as TGTGCCAGCAGTTTGGGGACAGAAAGCTCCTACGAGCAGTACTTC. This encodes CASSLGTESSYEQYF.

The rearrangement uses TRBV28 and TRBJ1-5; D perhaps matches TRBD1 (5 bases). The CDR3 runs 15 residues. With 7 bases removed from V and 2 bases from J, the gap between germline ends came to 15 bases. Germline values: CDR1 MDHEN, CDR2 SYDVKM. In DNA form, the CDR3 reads TGTGCCAGCAATAGCGGGGGTGATGGCAATCAGCCCCAGCATTTT. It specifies CASNSGGDGNQPQHF. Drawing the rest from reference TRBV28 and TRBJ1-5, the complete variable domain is DVKVTQSSRYLVKRTGEKVFLECVQDMDHENMFWYRQDPGLGLRLIYFSYDVKMKEKGDIPEGYSVSREKKERFSLILESASTNQTSMYLCASNSGGDGNQPQHFGDGTRLSIL.

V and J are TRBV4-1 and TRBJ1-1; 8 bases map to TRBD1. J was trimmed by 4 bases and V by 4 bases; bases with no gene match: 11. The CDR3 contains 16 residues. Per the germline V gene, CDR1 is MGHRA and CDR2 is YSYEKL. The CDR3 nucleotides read TGCGCCAGCAGCCCCAGGGGGCCCCTTGTAGGCACTGAAGCTTTCTTT. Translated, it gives CASSPRGPLVGTEAFF.

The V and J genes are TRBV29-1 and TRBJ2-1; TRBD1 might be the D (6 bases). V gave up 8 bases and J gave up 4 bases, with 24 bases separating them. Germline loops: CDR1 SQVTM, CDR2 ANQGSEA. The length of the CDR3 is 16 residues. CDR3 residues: CSTNRGGDIAYNEQFF. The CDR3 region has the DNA TGCAGCACCAACCGGGGTGGGGACATAGCATACAATGAGCAGTTCTTC.

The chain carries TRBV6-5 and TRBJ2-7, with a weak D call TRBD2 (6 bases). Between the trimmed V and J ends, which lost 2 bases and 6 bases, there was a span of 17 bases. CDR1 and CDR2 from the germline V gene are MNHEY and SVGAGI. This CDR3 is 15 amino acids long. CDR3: CASSYGRGLPSEQYF. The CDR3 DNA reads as TGTGCCAGCAGTTACGGACGGGGACTCCCTAGCGAGCAGTACTTC.

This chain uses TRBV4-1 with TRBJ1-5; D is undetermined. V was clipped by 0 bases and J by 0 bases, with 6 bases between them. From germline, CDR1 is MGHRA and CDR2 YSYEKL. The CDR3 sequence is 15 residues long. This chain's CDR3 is CASSQDPHSNQPQHF. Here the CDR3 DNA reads TGCGCCAGCAGCCAAGACCCCCATAGCAATCAGCCCCAGCATTTT.

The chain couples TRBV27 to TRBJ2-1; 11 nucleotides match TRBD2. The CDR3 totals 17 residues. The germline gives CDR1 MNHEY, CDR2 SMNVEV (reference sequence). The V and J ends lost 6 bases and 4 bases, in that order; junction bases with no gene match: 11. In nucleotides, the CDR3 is TGTGCCAGCAGGACTATAGTAGCGGGGGGGATTTACAATGAGCAGTTCTTC. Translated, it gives CASRTIVAGGIYNEQFF.

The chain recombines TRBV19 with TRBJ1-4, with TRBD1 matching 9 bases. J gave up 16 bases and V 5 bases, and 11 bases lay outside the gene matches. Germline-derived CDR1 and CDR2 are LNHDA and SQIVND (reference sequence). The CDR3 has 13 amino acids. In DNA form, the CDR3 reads TGTGCCAGTAGTCTATACCTGGGACAGGGTTGGTTTTTT. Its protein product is CASSLYLGQGWFF.

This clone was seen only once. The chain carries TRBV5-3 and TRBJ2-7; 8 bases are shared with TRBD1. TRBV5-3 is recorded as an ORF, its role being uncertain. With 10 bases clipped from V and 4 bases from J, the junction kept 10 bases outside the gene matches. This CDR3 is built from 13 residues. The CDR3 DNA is TGTGCCTCGGCTGGGGGGACAGGTTACGAGCAGTACTTC. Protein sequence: CASAGGTGYEQYF.

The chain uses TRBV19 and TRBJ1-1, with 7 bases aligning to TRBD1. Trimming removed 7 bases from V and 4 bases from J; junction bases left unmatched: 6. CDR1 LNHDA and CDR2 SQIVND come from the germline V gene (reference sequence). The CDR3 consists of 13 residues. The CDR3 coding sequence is TGTGCCAGTACCTTTCAGGGGGGCACTGAAGCTTTCTTT. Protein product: CASTFQGGTEAFF.

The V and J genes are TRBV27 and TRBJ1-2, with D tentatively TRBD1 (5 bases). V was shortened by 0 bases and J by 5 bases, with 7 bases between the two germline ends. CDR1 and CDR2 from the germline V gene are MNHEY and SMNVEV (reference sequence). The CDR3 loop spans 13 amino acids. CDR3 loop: CASSLSSGYGYTF. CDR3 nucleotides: TGTGCCAGCAGTTTATCGTCAGGGTATGGCTACACCTTC.

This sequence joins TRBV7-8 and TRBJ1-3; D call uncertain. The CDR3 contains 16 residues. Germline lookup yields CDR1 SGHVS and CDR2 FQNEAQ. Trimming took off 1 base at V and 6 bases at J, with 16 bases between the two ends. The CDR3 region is CASSLGAALPENTIYF. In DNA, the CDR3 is TGTGCCAGCAGCTTAGGTGCGGCCCTTCCGGAAAACACCATATATTTT.

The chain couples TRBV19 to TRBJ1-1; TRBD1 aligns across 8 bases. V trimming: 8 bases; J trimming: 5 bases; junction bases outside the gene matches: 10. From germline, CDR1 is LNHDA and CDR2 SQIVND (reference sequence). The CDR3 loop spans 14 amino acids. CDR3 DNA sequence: TGTGCCAGTTGTGACAGGGGTTCTGGAACTGAAGCTTTCTTT. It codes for CASCDRGSGTEAFF.

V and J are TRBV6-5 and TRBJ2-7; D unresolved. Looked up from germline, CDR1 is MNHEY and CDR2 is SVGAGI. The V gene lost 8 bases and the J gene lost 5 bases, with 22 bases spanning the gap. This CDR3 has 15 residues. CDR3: CASARGKSYPNEQYF. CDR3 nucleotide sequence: TGTGCCAGCGCAAGAGGCAAATCCTACCCCAACGAGCAGTACTTC.

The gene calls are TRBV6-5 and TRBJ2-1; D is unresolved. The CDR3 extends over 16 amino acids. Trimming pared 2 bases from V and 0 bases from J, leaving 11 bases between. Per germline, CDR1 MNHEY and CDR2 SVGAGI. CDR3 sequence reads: CASSYHSRRSYNEQFF. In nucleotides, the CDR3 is TGTGCCAGCAGTTACCATAGCCGCCGCTCCTACAATGAGCAGTTCTTC.

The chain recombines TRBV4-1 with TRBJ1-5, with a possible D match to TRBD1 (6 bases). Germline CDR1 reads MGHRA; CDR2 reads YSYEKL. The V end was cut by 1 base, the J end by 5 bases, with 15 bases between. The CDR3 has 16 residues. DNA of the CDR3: TGCGCCAGCAGCCAAGCGATGCCACAGGGCGATCAGCCCCAGCATTTT. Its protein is CASSQAMPQGDQPQHF.

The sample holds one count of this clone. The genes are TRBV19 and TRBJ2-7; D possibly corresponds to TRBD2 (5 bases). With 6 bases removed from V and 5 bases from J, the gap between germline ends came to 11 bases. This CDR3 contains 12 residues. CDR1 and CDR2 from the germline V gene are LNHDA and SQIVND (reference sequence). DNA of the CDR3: TGTGCCAGTAGCCGACGAGGGCACGAGCAGTACTTC. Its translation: CASSRRGHEQYF.

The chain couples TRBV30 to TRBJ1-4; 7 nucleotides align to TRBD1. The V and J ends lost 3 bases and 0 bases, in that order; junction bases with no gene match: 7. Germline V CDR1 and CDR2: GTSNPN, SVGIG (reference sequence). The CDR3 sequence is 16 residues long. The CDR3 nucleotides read TGTGCCTGGAGCCTGCCAGGGACAGCAACTAATGAAAAACTGTTTTTT. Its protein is CAWSLPGTATNEKLFF. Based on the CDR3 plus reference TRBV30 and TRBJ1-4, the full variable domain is SQTIHQWPATLVQPVGSPLSLECTVEGTSNPNLYWYRQAAGRGLQLLFYSVGIGQISSEVPQNLSASRPQDRQFILSSKKLLLSDSGFYLCAWSLPGTATNEKLFFGSGTQLSVL.

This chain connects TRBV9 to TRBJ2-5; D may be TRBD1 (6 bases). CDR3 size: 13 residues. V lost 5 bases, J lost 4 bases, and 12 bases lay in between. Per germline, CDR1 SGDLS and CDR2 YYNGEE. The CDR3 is CASRAGASETQYF. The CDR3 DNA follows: TGTGCCAGCAGAGCAGGGGCGTCAGAGACCCAGTACTTC.

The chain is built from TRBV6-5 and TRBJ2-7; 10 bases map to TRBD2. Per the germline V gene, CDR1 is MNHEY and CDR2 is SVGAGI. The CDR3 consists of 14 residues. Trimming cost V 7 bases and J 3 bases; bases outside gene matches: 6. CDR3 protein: CASTRTSGLYEQYF. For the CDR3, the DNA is TGTGCCAGCACCCGGACTAGCGGACTCTACGAGCAGTACTTC.

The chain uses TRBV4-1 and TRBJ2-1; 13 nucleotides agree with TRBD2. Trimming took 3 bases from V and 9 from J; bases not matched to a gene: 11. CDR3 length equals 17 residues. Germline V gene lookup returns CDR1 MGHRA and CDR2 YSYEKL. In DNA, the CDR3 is TGCGCCAGCAGCCAGGGGGAGGGACTAGCGGGAAGGATTGAGCAGTTCTTC. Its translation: CASSQGEGLAGRIEQFF.

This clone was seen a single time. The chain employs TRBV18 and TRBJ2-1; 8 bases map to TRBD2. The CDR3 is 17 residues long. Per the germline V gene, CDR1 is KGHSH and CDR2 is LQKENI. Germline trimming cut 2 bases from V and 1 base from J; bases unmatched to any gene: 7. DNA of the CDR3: TGTGCCAGCTCACCATATACTAGCGGTTCTTCCTACAATGAGCAGTTCTTC. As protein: CASSPYTSGSSYNEQFF.

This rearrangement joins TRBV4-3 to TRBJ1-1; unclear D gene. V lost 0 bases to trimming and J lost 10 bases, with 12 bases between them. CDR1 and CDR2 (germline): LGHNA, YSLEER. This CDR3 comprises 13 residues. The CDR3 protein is CASSQDRGWRAFF. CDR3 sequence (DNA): TGCGCCAGCAGCCAAGATAGAGGATGGAGAGCTTTCTTT.

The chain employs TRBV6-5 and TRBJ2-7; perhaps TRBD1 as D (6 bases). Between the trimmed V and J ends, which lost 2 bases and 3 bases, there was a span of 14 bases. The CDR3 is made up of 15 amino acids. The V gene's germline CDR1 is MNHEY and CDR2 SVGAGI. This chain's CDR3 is CASSYQGQGNYEQYF. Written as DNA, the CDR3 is TGTGCCAGCAGTTACCAAGGGCAGGGGAACTACGAGCAGTACTTC.

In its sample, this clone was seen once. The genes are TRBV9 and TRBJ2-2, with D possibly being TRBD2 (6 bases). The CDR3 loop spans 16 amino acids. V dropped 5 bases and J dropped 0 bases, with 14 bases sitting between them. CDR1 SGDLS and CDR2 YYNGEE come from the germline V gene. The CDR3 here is CASRGGDVSNTGELFF. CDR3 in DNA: TGTGCCAGCAGGGGCGGGGACGTCTCGAACACCGGGGAGCTGTTTTTT.

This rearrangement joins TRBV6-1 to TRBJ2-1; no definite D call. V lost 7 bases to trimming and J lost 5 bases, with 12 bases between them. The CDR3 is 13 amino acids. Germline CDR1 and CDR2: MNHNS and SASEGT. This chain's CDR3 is CASMRQQHNEQFF. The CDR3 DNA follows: TGTGCCAGCATGCGGCAGCAGCACAATGAGCAGTTCTTC.

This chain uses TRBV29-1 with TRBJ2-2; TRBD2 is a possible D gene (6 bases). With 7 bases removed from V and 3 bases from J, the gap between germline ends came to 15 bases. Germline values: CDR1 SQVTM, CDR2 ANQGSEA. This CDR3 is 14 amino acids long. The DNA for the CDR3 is TGCAGCGCCATTAGCGGATCTTACACCGGGGAGCTGTTTTTT. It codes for CSAISGSYTGELFF.